The present T cell receptor (beta chain) was sequenced within a study of cytomegalovirus exposure and HLA in healthy donors. The length of the CDR3 is 17 residues. CDR1 is KGHSH and CDR2 is LQKENI in the germline V gene. V lost 6 bases to trimming and J lost 0 bases; unmatched junction nucleotides: 11. PCR involved 60 Vbeta and 13 Jbeta primers. Data came from immunoSEQ multiplex PCR; TCRdb stores just in-frame clones and leaves some out. Among approximately 130,000 clones listed, roughly four fifths were seen once. Sequenced input: PBMCs. The clonotype originates from a woman under 30 in good health and CMV-seronegative. The chain links TRBV18 to TRBJ1-2; 9 nucleotides line up with TRBD1. The CDR3 here is CASSPTGGQISNYGYTF. CDR3 DNA sequence: TGTGCCAGCTCGCCGACAGGGGGGCAAATATCTAACTATGGCTACACCTTC.